This T cell receptor beta chain was documented in a study of blood T cell repertoires in COVID-19. Clones were sequenced by immunoSEQ multiplex PCR, and TCRdb holds only the in-frame ones, with some missing. The data show 190,000 or so clones, with about 80% seen just once and around 7% held by the top ten. The germline CDR1 and CDR2 sequences are SGHNT and YYREEE (reference sequence). Trimming shortened V by 4 bases and J by 0 bases, and 17 bases separated the two germline ends. This CDR3 has 17 residues. V is TRBV5-4 and J is TRBJ2-4; tentative D call: TRBD1 (7 bases). The sequence came from a man in his forties or fifties who had recovered from COVID-19. Sequencing used PBMCs or T cells enriched from blood (not recorded which). DNA of the CDR3: TGTGCCAGCAGCATAACAGGGGCGGGATTAGCCAAAAACATTCAGTACTTC. Amino acids: CASSITGAGLAKNIQYF.